A single sample gave rise to the 21 T cell receptor beta chains below, sequenced in a study of control samples from healthy donors and cancer patients. Clones were sequenced by immunoSEQ multiplex PCR, and TCRdb holds only the in-frame ones, with some missing. This sample carries about 54,000 clones, 95% to 97% of them seen once, and the ten largest clones take 1.5% to 2%. Input material: blood. These TCRs come from a woman aged 25-40 years in good health.

CDR3 region: CASSSPLTAGGTVNEQFF. As DNA, the CDR3 is TGCGCCAGCAGCTCCCCTCTCACAGCGGGAGGTACAGTCAATGAGCAGTTCTTC. The rearrangement joins TRBV5-1 to TRBJ2-1; 9 bases align to TRBD2. V gave up 3 bases and J gave up 6 bases; unmatched junction bases: 16. CDR1 and CDR2 (germline): SGHRS, YFSETQ. The CDR3 loop spans 18 amino acids.

This chain connects TRBV2 to TRBJ1-6; D is possibly TRBD1 (5 bases). CDR3 length: 16 amino acids. The germline gives CDR1 SNHLY, CDR2 FYNNEI. Deletions cut 6 bases from V and 3 bases from J, with 15 bases between. The CDR3 region has the DNA TGTGCCAGCAGCCATGGGACTTCTCGCTATAATTCACCCCTCCACTTT. Protein: CASSHGTSRYNSPLHF.

This clone was counted a single time. The chain is built from TRBV29-1 and TRBJ1-4, with D possibly matching TRBD1 (5 bases). The CDR3 covers 14 residues. Germline V gene sequence: CDR1 SQVTM, CDR2 ANQGSEA. Between the trimmed V and J ends, which lost 2 bases and 7 bases, there was a span of 14 bases. CDR3 protein: CSVERAGQGEKLFF. The DNA for the CDR3 is TGCAGCGTTGAACGGGCTGGACAAGGTGAAAAACTGTTTTTT.

This clone has just a few counts. V usage is TRBV6-1 and J usage is TRBJ1-1; tentative D call: TRBD1 (6 bases). The CDR3 spans 15 residues. The V end was cut by 3 bases, the J end by 4 bases, with 15 bases between. Germline loops: CDR1 MNHNS, CDR2 SASEGT. This CDR3 reads CASSEAAGDSTEAFF. In DNA, the CDR3 is TGTGCCAGCAGTGAGGCGGCAGGGGATAGCACTGAAGCTTTCTTT.

This sequence joins TRBV3-1 (or the pseudogene TRBV3-2) and TRBJ1-4, with 8 nucleotides matching TRBD1. Trimming took 1 base from V and 8 from J; bases not matched to a gene: 6. The CDR3 sequence is 15 residues long. CDR1 is LGHDT, CDR2 YNNKEL, per germline (reference sequence). CDR3 DNA sequence: TGTGCCAGCAGCCAAGTATCAGGGGGCGGCGAAAAACTGTTTTTT. Amino acids: CASSQVSGGGEKLFF.

This sequence joins TRBV2 and TRBJ2-1, with D tentatively TRBD1 (9 bases). The V gene lost 8 bases and the J gene lost 3 bases, with 14 bases spanning the gap. Germline V gene sequence: CDR1 SNHLY, CDR2 FYNNEI. The CDR3 length is 14 residues. The chain's CDR3 is CASREGQGYNEQFF. DNA for the CDR3: TGTGCCAGCCGGGAGGGACAGGGCTACAATGAGCAGTTCTTC.

This clone was counted between two and nine times. The chain combines TRBV24-1 with TRBJ2-7, with 10 bases fitting TRBD2. Germline loops: CDR1 KGHDR, CDR2 SFDVKD. The CDR3 is 16 amino acids. V dropped 3 bases and J dropped 5; count of bases not matched to a gene: 9. Here the CDR3 DNA reads TGTGCCACCAGTGATCCTGGGGCTAGCGGGAGTCACGAGCAGTACTTC. It is translated as CATSDPGASGSHEQYF.

The chain links TRBV2 to TRBJ2-5; 7 nucleotides align to TRBD1. CDR1 is SNHLY and CDR2 is FYNNEI in the germline V gene. The CDR3 has 14 residues. V trimming: 9 bases; J trimming: 2 bases; junction bases outside the gene matches: 9. CDR3 sequence: CARSSRRGQETQYF. CDR3 in DNA: TGTGCCAGAAGCAGTCGCAGGGGGCAAGAGACCCAGTACTTC.

The chain couples TRBV4-1 to TRBJ2-1; D is ambiguous. With 0 bases removed from V and 6 bases from J, the gap between germline ends came to 12 bases. The germline V gene has CDR1 MGHRA and CDR2 YSYEKL. This CDR3 has 15 amino acids. The CDR3 spells CASSQDRWQTNEQFF. CDR3 DNA: TGCGCCAGCAGCCAAGATCGTTGGCAGACCAATGAGCAGTTCTTC.

The CDR3 nucleotides are TGTGCCAGCATCGAGAGGACAGGACCCTACGAGCAGTACTTC. It yields the protein CASIERTGPYEQYF. The gene calls are TRBV6-5 and TRBJ2-7, with TRBD1 matching 7 bases. The CDR3 totals 14 residues. J gave up 2 bases and V 7 bases, and 8 bases lay outside the gene matches. From germline, CDR1 is MNHEY and CDR2 SVGAGI.

The chain employs TRBV3-1 (or the pseudogene TRBV3-2) and TRBJ2-7; TRBD1 is a possible D gene (6 bases). This CDR3 is built from 15 residues. Trimming left V 3 bases short and J 6 bases short, with 18 bases between. Germline V gives CDR1 LGHDT, CDR2 YNNKEL (reference sequence). For the CDR3, the DNA is TGTGCCAGCAGCCAGGCCGGGACATGGGGTTCCGAGCAGTACTTC. This sequence encodes CASSQAGTWGSEQYF.

J is TRBJ2-1 and V is TRBV11-3; TRBD2 matches at 11 bases. Per the germline V gene, CDR1 is SGHNT and CDR2 is YENEEA. V dropped 2 bases and J dropped 8; count of bases not matched to a gene: 8. This CDR3 is 16 amino acids long. This CDR3 is CASSLRLAGGLDEQFF. CDR3 nucleotide sequence: TGTGCCAGCAGCTTACGCCTAGCGGGAGGATTAGATGAGCAGTTCTTC.

The rearrangement links TRBV4-2 to TRBJ1-3; the D is unclear. This CDR3 contains 16 residues. The germline V gene encodes CDR1 LGHNA and CDR2 YNFKEQ. V was trimmed by 4 bases and J by 0 bases, leaving 13 bases between them. CDR3 amino acids: CASSPKGLDSGNTIYF. The CDR3 DNA reads as TGTGCCAGCAGCCCTAAAGGCCTCGACTCTGGAAACACCATATATTTT.

The chain combines TRBV29-1 with TRBJ2-7; tentatively, D is TRBD2 (5 bases). In germline, CDR1 is SQVTM, CDR2 ANQGSEA. The CDR3 is 12 amino acids. V was shortened by 4 bases and J by 3 bases, with 10 bases between the two germline ends. In DNA form, the CDR3 reads TGCAGCGTTGGGGAGAACGGCTACGAGCAGTACTTC. Translating gives CSVGENGYEQYF.

The chain has TRBV10-2 and TRBJ2-1; D is unresolved. From germline, CDR1 is WSHSY and CDR2 SAAADI. The V end was cut by 0 bases, the J end by 2 bases, with 8 bases between. This CDR3 has 15 residues. CDR3: CASSESSNPYNEQFF. CDR3 DNA sequence: TGCGCCAGCAGTGAGTCGAGCAATCCCTACAATGAGCAGTTCTTC.

V is TRBV7-9 and J is TRBJ1-1, with unresolved D. V was clipped by 2 bases and J by 6 bases, with 7 bases between them. Germline CDR1 is SEHNR and CDR2 is FQNEAQ (reference sequence). The CDR3 has 12 amino acids. For the CDR3, the DNA is TGTGCCAGCAGCTTATTCGACGCTGAAGCTTTCTTT. Translating it yields CASSLFDAEAFF. The entire variable domain, with the rest obtained from reference TRBV7-9 and TRBJ1-1, is as follows: DTGVSQNPRHKITKRGQNVTFRCDPISEHNRLYWYRQTLGQGPEFLTYFQNEAQLEKSRLLSDRFSAERPKGSFSTLEIQRTEQGDSAMYLCASSLFDAEAFFGQGTRLTVV.

The chain carries TRBV12-3 or TRBV12-4 and TRBJ2-1, with D unclear. This CDR3 has 11 residues. The V gene lost 1 base and the J gene lost 10 bases, with 5 bases spanning the gap. The CDR3 sequence: CASSLGLEQFF. CDR3 nucleotides: TGTGCCAGCAGTTTAGGGTTAGAGCAGTTCTTC.

This chain uses TRBV28 with TRBJ1-6; TRBD1 might be the D (5 bases). This CDR3 is 15 amino acids long. Germline V gene data show CDR1 as MDHEN and CDR2 as SYDVKM. V was trimmed by 6 bases and J by 7 bases, leaving 16 bases between them. CDR3 coding DNA: TGTGCCAGCAGACCGTCGACGGGGGGAAATTCACCCCTCCACTTT. Translating it yields CASRPSTGGNSPLHF.

V gene TRBV4-1 combines with J gene TRBJ2-3, with 10 bases matching TRBD2. The germline CDR1 and CDR2 sequences are MGHRA and YSYEKL. The CDR3 runs to 15 residues. V was pared by 7 bases and J by 3 bases, with 7 bases of the junction left unmatched. The CDR3 DNA reads as TGCGCCAGCACGCTAGCGGGAGACGGGACAGATACGCAGTATTTT. Translated: CASTLAGDGTDTQYF.

This clone was observed once. The chain uses TRBV6-5 and TRBJ1-2; 8 bases align to TRBD1. The CDR3 contains 15 residues. The germline V gene has CDR1 MNHEY and CDR2 SVGAGI. V was pared by 2 bases and J by 8 bases, with 10 bases of the junction left unmatched. The DNA for the CDR3 is TGTGCCAGCAGTTACGACCTACAGGGGGTAGAGGGCTACACCTTC. Translating it yields CASSYDLQGVEGYTF.

The V gene is TRBV6-1, the J gene TRBJ1-6; no clear D gene. Trimming removed 2 bases at V and 7 bases at J, with 6 bases between. Germline CDR1 MNHNS, CDR2 SASEGT. This CDR3 has 13 amino acids. CDR3 in amino acids: CASSETRNSPLHF. Here the CDR3 DNA reads TGTGCCAGCAGTGAAACGCGGAATTCACCCCTCCACTTT.